Listed below are T cell receptor beta chains from one sample, sequenced in a study of response to subunit inactivated influenza vaccine. In TCRdb, the RT-PCR reads were re-called with MiXCR into one record per CDR3 protein. The sample shows more than 200,000 distinct CDR3 sequences, 12% of them seen only once. Sequencing was performed on non-naive T cells sorted from PBMCs, taken approximately 15 days before vaccination. The source of these receptors is a man in his fifties or sixties who received an inactivated influenza vaccine. Each CDR3 is given with its conserved first and last residue. The D gene is left open where the match is weak. Clone size appears in some rows only: once, few, many, or a class for an expanded clone.

abundance: -
d_gene: -
j_gene: TRBJ1-3
len: 14
v_gene: TRBV30
CDR3aa: CAWSLGYSGNTIYF
CDR3nt: TGTGCCTGGAGTCTGGGATACTCTGGAAACACCATATATTTT

abundance: -
d_gene: -
j_gene: TRBJ2-5
len: 13
v_gene: TRBV20-1
CDR3aa: CSASMASQETQYF
CDR3nt: TGCAGTGCTAGTATGGCGTCTCAAGAGACCCAGTACTTC

abundance: many
d_gene: TRBD1
j_gene: TRBJ2-7
len: 14
v_gene: TRBV5-6
CDR3aa: CASSSWDREYEQYF
CDR3nt: TGTGCCAGCAGCTCCTGGGACAGGGAATACGAGCAGTACTTC

abundance: few
d_gene: -
j_gene: TRBJ2-1
len: 14
v_gene: TRBV3-1
CDR3aa: CASSHLEGRNEQFF
CDR3nt: TGTGCCAGCAGCCACCTGGAGGGCCGAAATGAGCAGTTCTTC

abundance: -
d_gene: TRBD2
j_gene: TRBJ2-3
len: 16
v_gene: TRBV7-2
CDR3aa: CASSSLAGGLRGTQYF
CDR3nt: TGTGCCAGCAGCTCGCTAGCGGGGGGGCTACGCGGTACGCAGTATTTT

abundance: -
d_gene: TRBD2
j_gene: TRBJ2-1
len: 15
v_gene: TRBV6-1
CDR3aa: CASRQAIAGYNEQFF
CDR3nt: TGTGCCAGCAGGCAAGCGATAGCGGGGTACAATGAGCAGTTCTTC

abundance: many
d_gene: -
j_gene: TRBJ2-7
len: 15
v_gene: TRBV7-8
CDR3aa: CASSRGLDGAYEQYF
CDR3nt: TGTGCCAGCAGTCGCGGTCTGGACGGAGCCTACGAGCAGTACTTC

abundance: -
d_gene: TRBD1
j_gene: TRBJ2-1
len: 19
v_gene: TRBV19
CDR3aa: CASSIIDRGRPDVYNEQFF
CDR3nt: TGTGCCAGTAGTATAATCGACAGGGGGAGACCAGATGTCTACAATGAGCAGTTCTTC

abundance: many
d_gene: TRBD2
j_gene: TRBJ2-1
len: 15
v_gene: TRBV10-1
CDR3aa: CASSGVAGGANEQFF
CDR3nt: TGCGCCAGCAGTGGTGTGGCGGGGGGGGCCAATGAGCAGTTCTTC

abundance: few
d_gene: TRBD2
j_gene: TRBJ2-7
len: 15
v_gene: TRBV11-2
CDR3aa: CASSSSGGLRYEQYF
CDR3nt: TGTGCCAGCAGCTCTTCCGGGGGGTTAAGGTACGAGCAGTACTTC

abundance: -
d_gene: -
j_gene: TRBJ2-1
len: 13
v_gene: TRBV10-2
CDR3aa: CASSEPQGEEQFF
CDR3nt: TGCGCCAGCAGTGAGCCCCAAGGGGAGGAGCAGTTCTTC

abundance: few
d_gene: TRBD2
j_gene: TRBJ2-7
len: 14
v_gene: TRBV11-2
CDR3aa: CASSFGGGAYEQYF
CDR3nt: TGTGCCAGCAGCTTCGGGGGGGGGGCCTACGAGCAGTACTTC

abundance: many
d_gene: -
j_gene: TRBJ2-7
len: 12
v_gene: TRBV7-9
CDR3aa: CASSLISYEQYF
CDR3nt: TGTGCCAGCAGCTTAATCAGTTACGAGCAGTACTTC

abundance: -
d_gene: -
j_gene: TRBJ2-2
len: 18
v_gene: TRBV20-1
CDR3aa: CSARDMTSGPANTGELFF
CDR3nt: TGCAGTGCTAGAGATATGACGTCAGGACCTGCGAACACCGGGGAGCTGTTTTTT

abundance: -
d_gene: -
j_gene: TRBJ1-6
len: 14
v_gene: TRBV3-1
CDR3aa: CASSQAGGGSPLHF
CDR3nt: TGTGCCAGCAGCCAAGCGGGGGGGGGTTCACCCCTCCACTTT

abundance: few
d_gene: -
j_gene: TRBJ1-5
len: 13
v_gene: TRBV18
CDR3aa: CASSRGGGQPQHF
CDR3nt: TGTGCCAGCTCGCGGGGGGGAGGACAGCCCCAGCATTTT

abundance: -
d_gene: TRBD2
j_gene: TRBJ2-2
len: 17
v_gene: TRBV4-3
CDR3aa: CASSQGGPAGGPGELFF
CDR3nt: TGCGCCAGCAGCCAAGGAGGCCCAGCGGGGGGGCCTGGGGAGCTGTTTTTT

abundance: few
d_gene: TRBD2
j_gene: TRBJ2-3
len: 16
v_gene: TRBV7-9
CDR3aa: CASSPTSGGRGDTQYF
CDR3nt: TGTGCCAGCAGCCCGACTAGCGGCGGAAGGGGAGATACGCAGTATTTT

abundance: -
d_gene: TRBD1
j_gene: TRBJ1-5
len: 18
v_gene: TRBV6-1
CDR3aa: CASELDRGPRDGNQPQHF
CDR3nt: TGTGCCAGCGAATTGGACAGGGGACCACGGGACGGTAATCAGCCCCAGCATTTT

abundance: few
d_gene: TRBD2
j_gene: TRBJ2-1
len: 15
v_gene: TRBV12-3/TRBV12-4
CDR3aa: CASGLTSGGTNEQFF
CDR3nt: TGTGCCAGCGGATTAACTAGCGGGGGCACCAATGAGCAGTTCTTC

abundance: many
d_gene: -
j_gene: TRBJ1-2
len: 12
v_gene: TRBV20-1
CDR3aa: CSAISTNYGYTF
CDR3nt: TGCAGTGCTATCTCAACTAACTATGGCTACACCTTC

abundance: few
d_gene: TRBD1
j_gene: TRBJ1-6
len: 15
v_gene: TRBV5-1
CDR3aa: CASSLGDRFNSPLHF
CDR3nt: TGCGCCAGCAGCTTGGGGGACAGGTTTAATTCACCCCTCCACTTT

abundance: few
d_gene: TRBD1
j_gene: TRBJ2-5
len: 16
v_gene: TRBV25-1
CDR3aa: CASSEGQDSYQETQYF
CDR3nt: TGTGCCAGCAGTGAAGGACAGGATAGCTATCAAGAGACCCAGTACTTC

abundance: many
d_gene: TRBD1
j_gene: TRBJ1-1
len: 14
v_gene: TRBV28
CDR3aa: CASRAGQGNTEAFF
CDR3nt: TGTGCCAGCCGGGCGGGACAGGGAAACACTGAAGCTTTCTTT

abundance: -
d_gene: -
j_gene: TRBJ2-5
len: 14
v_gene: TRBV7-2
CDR3aa: CASSLVGNGETQYF
CDR3nt: TGTGCCAGCAGCTTAGTCGGGAATGGAGAGACCCAGTACTTC

abundance: -
d_gene: TRBD2
j_gene: TRBJ2-1
len: 14
v_gene: TRBV20-1
CDR3aa: CSARVTSGGYEQFF
CDR3nt: TGCAGTGCTAGGGTGACTAGCGGGGGGTATGAGCAGTTCTTC

abundance: -
d_gene: -
j_gene: TRBJ2-7
len: 14
v_gene: TRBV5-1
CDR3aa: CASSLDKVFYEQYF
CDR3nt: TGCGCCAGCAGCTTAGACAAGGTCTTTTACGAGCAGTACTTC

abundance: -
d_gene: -
j_gene: TRBJ2-3
len: 13
v_gene: TRBV7-3
CDR3aa: CASSLGMPDTQYF
CDR3nt: TGTGCCAGCAGCTTAGGAATGCCAGATACGCAGTATTTT

abundance: few
d_gene: TRBD1
j_gene: TRBJ2-4
len: 16
v_gene: TRBV20-1
CDR3aa: CSARANRGRGRNIQYF
CDR3nt: TGCAGTGCTAGAGCCAACAGGGGGCGCGGAAGGAACATTCAGTACTTC

abundance: many
d_gene: -
j_gene: TRBJ2-1
len: 15
v_gene: TRBV28
CDR3aa: CASSRDTEVYNEQFF
CDR3nt: TGTGCCAGCAGCAGGGACACCGAAGTCTACAATGAGCAGTTCTTC

abundance: many
d_gene: -
j_gene: TRBJ2-2
len: 13
v_gene: TRBV7-9
CDR3aa: CASSLEAAGELFF
CDR3nt: TGTGCCAGCAGCTTAGAGGCGGCCGGGGAGCTGTTTTTT

abundance: few
d_gene: -
j_gene: TRBJ2-2
len: 13
v_gene: TRBV7-9
CDR3aa: CASRDRVTGELFF
CDR3nt: TGTGCCAGCCGAGACCGTGTGACCGGGGAGCTGTTTTTT

abundance: few
d_gene: -
j_gene: TRBJ1-5
len: 13
v_gene: TRBV3-1
CDR3aa: CASSQGLGQPQHF
CDR3nt: TGTGCCAGCAGCCAAGGGCTTGGTCAGCCCCAGCATTTT

abundance: -
d_gene: -
j_gene: TRBJ1-2
len: 12
v_gene: TRBV12-3/TRBV12-4
CDR3aa: CASSLPPGGYTF
CDR3nt: TGTGCCAGCAGTCTCCCCCCGGGGGGCTACACCTTC

abundance: -
d_gene: -
j_gene: TRBJ1-2
len: 13
v_gene: TRBV6-2/TRBV6-3
CDR3aa: CASSQGRLNGYTF
CDR3nt: TGTGCCAGCAGCCAGGGCCGCCTCAATGGCTACACCTTC

abundance: few
d_gene: -
j_gene: TRBJ2-1
len: 12
v_gene: TRBV6-2/TRBV6-3
CDR3aa: CASSYARAVQFF
CDR3nt: TGTGCCAGCAGTTACGCTAGGGCTGTGCAGTTCTTC

abundance: many
d_gene: -
j_gene: TRBJ1-2
len: 14
v_gene: TRBV5-1
CDR3aa: CASSYSSTETRYTF
CDR3nt: TGCGCCAGCAGCTATTCTTCGACGGAAACGAGGTACACCTTC

abundance: few
d_gene: TRBD1
j_gene: TRBJ2-5
len: 12
v_gene: TRBV20-1
CDR3aa: CSGQGQQETQYF
CDR3nt: TGCAGTGGCCAGGGACAGCAAGAGACCCAGTACTTC

abundance: -
d_gene: -
j_gene: TRBJ1-6
len: 13
v_gene: TRBV5-6
CDR3aa: CASRTWDNSPLHF
CDR3nt: TGTGCCAGCAGGACATGGGATAATTCACCCCTCCACTTT

abundance: -
d_gene: TRBD2
j_gene: TRBJ2-1
len: 17
v_gene: TRBV6-2/TRBV6-3
CDR3aa: CASSYRLAGSSYNEQFF
CDR3nt: TGTGCCAGCAGTTACCGGCTAGCGGGGAGCTCCTACAATGAGCAGTTCTTC

abundance: -
d_gene: -
j_gene: TRBJ2-2
len: 16
v_gene: TRBV21-1
CDR3aa: CASSKRPGQTKGELFF
CDR3nt: TGTGCCAGCAGCAAACGTCCGGGACAGACTAAGGGGGAGCTGTTTTTT

abundance: few
d_gene: -
j_gene: TRBJ2-1
len: 14
v_gene: TRBV20-1
CDR3aa: CSARDLRSGTEQFF
CDR3nt: TGCAGTGCTAGAGATCTGCGTTCAGGGACTGAGCAGTTCTTC

abundance: few
d_gene: -
j_gene: TRBJ1-4
len: 11
v_gene: TRBV12-3/TRBV12-4
CDR3aa: CASSRGGGLFF
CDR3nt: TGTGCCAGCAGTAGGGGGGGGGGACTGTTTTTT

abundance: -
d_gene: TRBD1
j_gene: TRBJ2-7
len: 15
v_gene: TRBV10-3
CDR3aa: CAISDLGQGFVEQYF
CDR3nt: TGTGCCATCAGTGACTTGGGACAGGGGTTCGTTGAGCAGTACTTC

abundance: -
d_gene: -
j_gene: TRBJ1-4
len: 13
v_gene: TRBV18
CDR3aa: CASSPLDGEKLFF
CDR3nt: TGTGCCAGCTCACCACTTGACGGTGAAAAACTGTTTTTT

abundance: -
d_gene: -
j_gene: TRBJ2-6
len: 17
v_gene: TRBV6-1
CDR3aa: CASSEAGTSSGANVLTF
CDR3nt: TGTGCCAGCAGTGAGGCTGGGACATCTTCTGGGGCCAACGTCCTGACTTTC

abundance: many
d_gene: TRBD1
j_gene: TRBJ2-7
len: 15
v_gene: TRBV5-1
CDR3aa: CASSLSGTGDDEQYF
CDR3nt: TGCGCCAGCAGCTTGTCTGGGACAGGGGATGACGAGCAGTACTTC

abundance: few
d_gene: -
j_gene: TRBJ1-5
len: 15
v_gene: TRBV5-1
CDR3aa: CASSFGPGGDQPQHF
CDR3nt: -

abundance: few
d_gene: -
j_gene: TRBJ1-1
len: 14
v_gene: TRBV5-1
CDR3aa: CASSQTPGDRGAFF
CDR3nt: TGCGCCAGCAGCCAAACCCCCGGGGACCGGGGGGCTTTCTTT

abundance: many
d_gene: -
j_gene: TRBJ1-6
len: 14
v_gene: TRBV5-1
CDR3aa: CASRKTDSASPLHF
CDR3nt: TGCGCCAGCAGGAAAACAGATTCGGCTTCACCCCTCCACTTT

abundance: few
d_gene: -
j_gene: TRBJ1-1
len: 19
v_gene: TRBV6-2/TRBV6-3
CDR3aa: CASSYSYRFGGEGNTEAFF
CDR3nt: TGTGCCAGCAGTTACTCTTATCGGTTCGGGGGCGAGGGGAACACTGAAGCTTTCTTT

abundance: -
d_gene: TRBD2
j_gene: TRBJ2-1
len: 15
v_gene: TRBV6-1
CDR3aa: CASSPSGSYAAEQFF
CDR3nt: TGTGCCAGCAGTCCGAGCGGGAGTTACGCGGCTGAGCAGTTCTTC

abundance: many
d_gene: TRBD2
j_gene: TRBJ2-1
len: 13
v_gene: TRBV20-1
CDR3aa: CSATLNSGGEQFF
CDR3nt: TGCAGTGCTACTCTTAATAGCGGGGGGGAGCAGTTCTTC